Shown below are 9 T cell receptor beta chains from a single sample sequenced in a study of cytomegalovirus exposure and HLA in healthy donors. The PCR employed 60 Vbeta primers together with 13 Jbeta primers. The data were produced by immunoSEQ multiplex PCR, yet TCRdb's version contains in-frame clones alone and is incomplete. The sample shows over 90,000 clones, more than 75% of them seen only once. Sequencing used PBMCs. Source of these receptors: a woman aged 18-29 years in good health and CMV-seropositive.

The J gene is TRBJ2-1, the V gene TRBV7-3; 10 bases align to TRBD2. Germline-derived CDR1 and CDR2 are SGHTA and FQGTGA. J was trimmed by 0 bases and V by 5 bases; bases with no gene match: 4. This CDR3 is built from 16 residues. This CDR3 reads CASSQVAGGSYNEQFF. Here the CDR3 DNA reads TGTGCCAGCAGCCAAGTAGCGGGGGGCTCCTACAATGAGCAGTTCTTC.

The chain uses TRBV5-1 and TRBJ2-3, with TRBD2 identical over 7 bases. The length of the CDR3 is 17 residues. From germline, CDR1 is SGHRS and CDR2 YFSETQ. V lost 0 bases, J lost 3 bases, and 10 bases stayed unmatched. In DNA, the CDR3 is TGCGCCAGCAGCTTGGAACTGGCGGGGGTAGGGACAGATACGCAGTATTTT. Translated, it gives CASSLELAGVGTDTQYF.

The V gene is TRBV25-1, the J gene TRBJ1-5, with D uncertain. The CDR3 has 15 residues. V lost 2 bases, J lost 3 bases, and 11 bases lay in between. CDR1 MGHDK and CDR2 SYGVNS come from the germline V gene. The CDR3 protein is CASSEEGGYNQPQHF. As DNA, the CDR3 is TGTGCCAGCAGTGAAGAGGGAGGTTACAATCAGCCCCAGCATTTT.

The rearrangement uses TRBV6-5 and TRBJ2-7; perhaps TRBD2 as D (5 bases). From germline, CDR1 is MNHEY and CDR2 SVGAGI. The CDR3 is 16 amino acids. Trimming cost V 0 bases and J 0 bases, with 12 bases left between them. The CDR3 bases are TGTGCCAGCAGTTACTCATTGACGGGGATCTCCTACGAGCAGTACTTC. Its translation: CASSYSLTGISYEQYF.

The V and J genes are TRBV2 and TRBJ2-7; 7 bases agree with TRBD1. CDR1 is SNHLY, CDR2 FYNNEI, per germline. V lost 6 bases to trimming and J lost 12 bases; unmatched junction nucleotides: 17. This CDR3 is 14 amino acids long. For the CDR3, the DNA is TGTGCCAGCAGAGCTACTGGGACAGCCTCTGCGGGGTACTTC. Translated, it gives CASRATGTASAGYF.

V is TRBV28 and J is TRBJ2-3, with TRBD2 matching 7 bases. The J segment lost 5 bases and the V segment lost 7 bases, leaving 9 bases of the junction unmatched. Looked up from germline, CDR1 is MDHEN and CDR2 is SYDVKM. The CDR3 has 14 amino acids. Here the CDR3 DNA reads TGTGCCAGCAAGGTCGCGGGAGTGGTAGATACGCAGTATTTT. Its translation is CASKVAGVVDTQYF.

This clone showed up just a few times. The gene calls are TRBV6-6 and TRBJ1-1, with D unclear. Germline-derived CDR1 and CDR2 are MNHNY and SVGAGI (reference sequence). Deletions cut 6 bases from V and 1 base from J, with 9 bases between. The CDR3 is 13 residues long. CDR3 sequence: CASSPVGNTEAFF. The CDR3 DNA follows: TGTGCCAGCAGCCCCGTCGGGAACACTGAAGCTTTCTTT.

This rearrangement joins TRBV4-2 to TRBJ2-7; 8 nucleotides line up with TRBD1. Germline values: CDR1 LGHNA, CDR2 YNFKEQ. Trimming at V came to 4 bases and at J to 0 bases, leaving 8 bases not matched to a gene. This CDR3 spans 16 amino acids. CDR3 protein: CASSPVGQAASYEQYF. As DNA, the CDR3 is TGTGCCAGCAGCCCCGTGGGACAGGCCGCCTCCTACGAGCAGTACTTC.

The rearrangement joins TRBV27 to TRBJ1-4; TRBD1 might be the D (5 bases). Germline CDR1 is MNHEY and CDR2 is SMNVEV (reference sequence). CDR3 length: 20 amino acids. Trimming removed 2 bases from V and 1 base from J, with 23 bases in between. The CDR3 region is CASSLRRGGAGSLTNEKLFF. For the CDR3, the DNA is TGTGCCAGCAGTTTAAGGCGGGGTGGGGCAGGGAGCTTAACTAATGAAAAACTGTTTTTT.